The 5 T cell receptor beta chains listed next were all sequenced from one sample in a study of molecular identifiers for immune sequencing clone quantification. In TCRdb, the PCR reads were re-called with MiXCR into one record per CDR3 protein. The sample shows approximately 97,000 distinct CDR3 sequences, 20% to 30% of them seen only once. The sample was naive CD8+ T cells from blood, with Jurkat cell RNA spiked in. Subset given: FACS-sorted CD8+CD4-CCR7+CD45RA+ naive T cells. These receptors all come from a human donor in good health. Some libraries in this study had Jurkat cell RNA spiked in.

The table lists this clonotype with a few counts. The chain couples TRBV7-9 to TRBJ1-4; D ambiguous. The V end lost 5 bases, the J end lost 6 bases, and 31 bases lay between the germline ends. Germline V gene sequence: CDR1 SEHNR, CDR2 FQNEAQ (reference sequence). The CDR3 loop spans 20 amino acids. For the CDR3, the DNA is TGTGCCAGCAGCCCAATAGAGGCCGAGACGTCAGAGGAGGTTGATGAAAAACTGTTTTTT. Its protein is CASSPIEAETSEEVDEKLFF.

This clonotype was counted many times. The V and J genes are TRBV9 and TRBJ2-7; a possible D gene is TRBD2 (5 bases). CDR1 is SGDLS and CDR2 is YYNGEE in the germline V gene. This CDR3 is built from 15 residues. The V gene lost 2 bases and the J gene lost 0 bases, with 12 bases spanning the gap. The CDR3, as DNA: TGTGCCAGCAGCGTTCATCCGGAGGCCTCCTACGAGCAGTACTTC. Protein product: CASSVHPEASYEQYF.

This clonotype was counted ten times or more. The CDR3: CSARDRVQVLASYDNEQFF. The CDR3 coding sequence is TGCAGTGCTAGAGATAGGGTCCAAGTGCTGGCTAGTTATGACAATGAGCAGTTCTTC. V and J are TRBV20-1 and TRBJ2-1; D unresolved. Germline V gene lookup returns CDR1 DFQATT and CDR2 SNEGSKA (reference sequence). Trimming took 0 bases from V and 5 from J, leaving 26 bases between them. The CDR3 totals 19 residues.

This clonotype was seen ten or more times. The chain uses TRBV29-1 and TRBJ2-3; D may be TRBD1 (6 bases). Germline lookup yields CDR1 SQVTM and CDR2 ANQGSEA. V was pared by 7 bases and J by 3 bases, with 11 bases between. There are 12 residues in the CDR3. CDR3 amino acids: CSERDITDTQYF. The CDR3 coding sequence is TGCAGCGAAAGGGACATAACAGATACGCAGTATTTT.

The chain couples TRBV20-1 to TRBJ2-2; maybe TRBD1 (6 bases). Trimming stripped 6 bases from V and 1 base from J, with 15 bases between. Looked up from germline, CDR1 is DFQATT and CDR2 is SNEGSKA (reference sequence). The CDR3 runs to 15 residues. In nucleotides, the CDR3 is TGCAGTGCACTGGACAGCAACCTGAACACCGGGGAGCTGTTTTTT. Translation gives CSALDSNLNTGELFF.